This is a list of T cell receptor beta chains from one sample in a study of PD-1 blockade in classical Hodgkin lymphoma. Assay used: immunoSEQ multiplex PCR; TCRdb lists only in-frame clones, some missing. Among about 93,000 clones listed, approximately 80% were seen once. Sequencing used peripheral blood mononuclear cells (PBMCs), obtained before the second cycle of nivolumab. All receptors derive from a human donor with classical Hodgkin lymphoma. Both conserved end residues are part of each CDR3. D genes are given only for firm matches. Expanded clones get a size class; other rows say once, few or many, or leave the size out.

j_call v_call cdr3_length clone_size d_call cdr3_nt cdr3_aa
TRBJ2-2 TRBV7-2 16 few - TGTGCCAGCAGCGCCAGACTAGACCCGAACACCGGGGAGCTGTTTTTT CASSARLDPNTGELFF
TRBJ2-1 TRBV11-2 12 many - TGTGCCAGCAGCTCCAACGCAGATGAGCAGTTCTTC CASSSNADEQFF
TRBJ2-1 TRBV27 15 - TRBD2 TGTGCCAGCGGCCCTGGACTAGCGAGTTACAATGAGCAGTTCTTC CASGPGLASYNEQFF
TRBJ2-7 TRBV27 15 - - TGTGCCAGCAGTTTCAGGCCACAAAGCTCCTACGAGCAGTACTTC CASSFRPQSSYEQYF
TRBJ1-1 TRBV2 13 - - TGTGCCAGCAGCCGAGAGGGGAACACTGAAGCTTTCTTT CASSREGNTEAFF
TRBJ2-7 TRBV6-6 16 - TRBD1 TGTGCCAGCAGTTTCGGAGTCGGACAGGGGTCCTACGAGCAGTACTTC CASSFGVGQGSYEQYF
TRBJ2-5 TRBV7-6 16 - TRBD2 TGTGCCAGCAGCTTAAGCTGGGGCGGGAGTCGGGGGACCCAGTACTTC CASSLSWGGSRGTQYF
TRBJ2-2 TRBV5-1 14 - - TGCGCCAGCAGCTTGGGAGGCAGAACCGGGGAGCTGTTTTTT CASSLGGRTGELFF
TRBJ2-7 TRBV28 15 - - TGTGCCAGCAGTTTTCGGGCTAGCGAGTCCTACGAGCAGTACTTC CASSFRASESYEQYF
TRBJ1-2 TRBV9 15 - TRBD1 TGTGCCAGCAGCGCCGGGACAGGGAATTACTATGGCTACACCTTC CASSAGTGNYYGYTF
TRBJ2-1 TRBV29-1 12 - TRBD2 TGCAGTCTGCGGGAGCCCTACAATGAGCAGTTCTTC CSLREPYNEQFF
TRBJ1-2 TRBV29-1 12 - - TGCAGCGTTGACAGTAGACTCTATGGCTACACCTTC CSVDSRLYGYTF
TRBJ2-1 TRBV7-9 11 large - TGTGCCAGCAATAACGGACCGGAGCAGTTCTTC CASNNGPEQFF